These 23 T cell receptor beta chains originate from one sample sequenced in a study of blood T cell repertoires in COVID-19. Profiled with immunoSEQ multiplex PCR; TCRdb holds only in-frame clones, not every one. The table includes roughly 400,000 clones, 85% to 90% detected once. The sequenced sample consisted of PBMCs or T cells enriched from blood (not recorded which). The receptors were sampled from a man younger than 40 who had recovered from COVID-19.

The chain joins TRBV19 to TRBJ1-2; 10 bases agree with TRBD1. Germline values: CDR1 LNHDA, CDR2 SQIVND (reference sequence). The CDR3 is 15 amino acids. V was pared by 2 bases and J by 2 bases, with 2 bases of the junction left unmatched. The CDR3 region is CASSIRGQGNYGYTF. For the CDR3, the DNA is TGTGCCAGTAGTATAAGGGGACAGGGGAACTATGGCTACACCTTC.

The chain recombines TRBV18 with TRBJ1-1; the D is unclear. CDR1 is KGHSH and CDR2 is LQKENI in the germline V gene. The V end was cut by 2 bases, the J end by 5 bases, with 12 bases between. CDR3 length: 14 residues. The CDR3 region is CASSPKEGGTEAFF. Here the CDR3 DNA reads TGTGCCAGCTCACCAAAGGAGGGAGGTACTGAAGCTTTCTTT.

V usage is TRBV9 and J usage is TRBJ2-3; TRBD2 aligns across 8 bases. The germline CDR1 and CDR2 sequences are SGDLS and YYNGEE. V was clipped by 4 bases and J by 2 bases; unmatched bases: 6. CDR3 size: 15 residues. The CDR3 sequence: CASSTLAGPTDTQYF. CDR3 DNA sequence: TGTGCCAGCAGCACCTTAGCGGGGCCCACAGATACGCAGTATTTT.

V gene TRBV6-5 combines with J gene TRBJ1-1, with TRBD1 matching 8 bases. The CDR3 spans 13 residues. The germline gives CDR1 MNHEY, CDR2 SVGAGI. Germline trimming cut 3 bases from V and 10 bases from J; bases unmatched to any gene: 7. In nucleotides, the CDR3 is TGTGCCAGCAGTTATGGACAGGGAATCGGAGCTTTCTTT. Residues: CASSYGQGIGAFF.

The chain employs TRBV30 and TRBJ2-3, with no clear D. Trimming left V 4 bases short and J 5 bases short, with 7 bases between. The CDR3 loop spans 11 amino acids. The germline gives CDR1 GTSNPN, CDR2 SVGIG (reference sequence). The CDR3 reads CAWTVRDTQYF. CDR3 sequence (DNA): TGTGCCTGGACGGTAAGAGATACGCAGTATTTT.

In this sample, this clone turned up once. This chain uses TRBV19 with TRBJ2-3, with 7 nucleotides matching TRBD2. The CDR3 sequence is 15 residues long. V shed 5 bases and J 0 bases; nucleotides not matched to a gene: 5. Per the germline V gene, CDR1 is LNHDA and CDR2 is SQIVND (reference sequence). CDR3 nucleotide sequence: TGTGCCAGTAGTCCGGGACTAATGAGCACAGATACGCAGTATTTT. Translated: CASSPGLMSTDTQYF.

The chain uses TRBV19 and TRBJ2-2; 8 bases fit TRBD2. Germline V lookup: CDR1 LNHDA, CDR2 SQIVND (reference sequence). Trimming at V came to 11 bases and at J to 6 bases, leaving 11 bases not matched to a gene. This CDR3 is 14 amino acids long. The CDR3 loop reads CAGQRTSSSGELFF. The DNA for the CDR3 is TGTGCCGGCCAAAGGACTAGCTCATCCGGGGAGCTGTTTTTT.

The V and J genes are TRBV5-1 and TRBJ2-7; 10 bases map to TRBD2. Germline CDR1 reads SGHRS; CDR2 reads YFSETQ. The CDR3 length is 15 residues. The J segment lost 5 bases and the V segment lost 4 bases, leaving 9 bases of the junction unmatched. CDR3 sequence: CASSGLAGADDEQYF. As DNA, the CDR3 is TGCGCCAGCAGCGGTCTAGCGGGAGCAGACGACGAGCAGTACTTC.

The rearrangement uses TRBV2 and TRBJ2-3; a weak D match, TRBD1 (5 bases). Germline V gene lookup returns CDR1 SNHLY and CDR2 FYNNEI. The ends were cut back, 6 bases at V and 6 bases at J, with 16 bases in the middle. The CDR3 has 14 amino acids. CDR3 residues: CASSFGYSGDTQYF. The CDR3 nucleotides are TGTGCCAGCAGCTTCGGGTATTCAGGGGATACGCAGTATTTT.

The J gene is TRBJ1-3, the V gene TRBV27; unclear D gene. The CDR3 spans 14 residues. V was cut by 8 bases and J by 0 bases, with 11 bases left in between. Germline loops: CDR1 MNHEY, CDR2 SMNVEV (reference sequence). CDR3 nucleotide sequence: TGTGCCAGCGGCGGTTCAGACTCTGGAAACACCATATATTTT. Its translation is CASGGSDSGNTIYF.

The chain couples TRBV24-1 to TRBJ2-7; D perhaps matches TRBD2 (5 bases). V lost 4 bases to trimming and J lost 3 bases, with 15 bases between them. The CDR3 loop spans 15 amino acids. Germline V gene data show CDR1 as KGHDR and CDR2 as SFDVKD. The CDR3 DNA is TGTGCCACCAGTGACTCCCGTGGAGGTAACTACGAGCAGTACTTC. Encoded protein: CATSDSRGGNYEQYF.

About this clone itself: Just one base apart from a much larger clone, this may be a read error. The V call is TRBV28, the J call TRBJ1-1; the match to TRBD1 covers 7 bases. J lost 4 bases, V lost 6 bases, and 5 bases had no gene match. Germline-derived CDR1 and CDR2 are MDHEN and SYDVKM. CDR3 length equals 13 residues. In DNA form, the CDR3 reads TGTGCCAGCAGCCAGACAGGGAGCACTGAAGCTTTCTTT. It yields the protein CASSQTGSTEAFF.

The chain recombines TRBV28 with TRBJ2-1; TRBD2 is a possible D gene (6 bases). Germline V gene data show CDR1 as MDHEN and CDR2 as SYDVKM. Trimming stripped 9 bases from V and 4 bases from J, with 16 bases between. The CDR3 is made up of 14 amino acids. The CDR3 here is CASFPGGKYNEQFF. The CDR3 nucleotides are TGTGCCAGTTTCCCTGGCGGGAAGTACAATGAGCAGTTCTTC.

The CDR3 nucleotides are TGCGCCAGCAGCGCAAGACGGGAATACACTGAAGCTTTCTTT. Residues: CASSARREYTEAFF. The chain is built from TRBV5-1 and TRBJ1-1; D gene ambiguous. Germline V gives CDR1 SGHRS, CDR2 YFSETQ. The CDR3 is 14 residues long. V lost 4 bases and J 3 bases, leaving 13 bases between the germline ends.

This chain joins TRBV19 and TRBJ1-2; unclear D gene. Looked up from germline, CDR1 is LNHDA and CDR2 is SQIVND (reference sequence). This CDR3 spans 13 amino acids. V was pared by 0 bases and J by 9 bases, with 11 bases between. CDR3 sequence reads: CASSIDGRERYTF. The CDR3 DNA sequence: TGTGCCAGTAGTATAGATGGCCGGGAGCGCTACACCTTC. The full variable domain, with the rest looked up from reference TRBV19 and TRBJ1-2, is DGGITQSPKYLFRKEGQNVTLSCEQNLNHDAMYWYRQDPGQGLRLIYYSQIVNDFQKGDIAEGYSVSREKKESFPLTVTSAQKNPTAFYLCASSIDGRERYTFGSGTRLTVV.

This clone was seen a few times. V is TRBV15 and J is TRBJ2-1; tentatively, D is TRBD2 (6 bases). The CDR3 runs to 17 residues. The germline CDR1 and CDR2 sequences are LNHNV and YYDKDF (reference sequence). V lost 0 bases and J lost 8, with 20 bases in between. This CDR3 reads CATSRDLTGAILYEQFF. As DNA, the CDR3 is TGTGCCACCAGCAGAGATCTTACGGGAGCGATTTTGTATGAGCAGTTCTTC.

This chain uses TRBV28 with TRBJ1-4; TRBD1 aligns across 9 bases. V shed 5 bases and J 3 bases; nucleotides not matched to a gene: 7. The germline CDR1 and CDR2 sequences are MDHEN and SYDVKM. The CDR3 is 16 amino acids. In DNA, the CDR3 is TGTGCCAGCAGTCCGCACAGGGGGCTGGCTAATGAAAAACTGTTTTTT. Translating it yields CASSPHRGLANEKLFF. The full variable domain, rest sourced from reference TRBV28 and TRBJ1-4, is DVKVTQSSRYLVKRTGEKVFLECVQDMDHENMFWYRQDPGLGLRLIYFSYDVKMKEKGDIPEGYSVSREKKERFSLILESASTNQTSMYLCASSPHRGLANEKLFFGSGTQLSVL.

The table lists this clone with a count of one. V and J are TRBV18 and TRBJ1-5; weak D call: TRBD1 (5 bases). V was cut by 6 bases and J by 3 bases, with 9 bases left in between. Germline CDR1 is KGHSH and CDR2 is LQKENI. The CDR3 length is 13 residues. Here the CDR3 reads CASSRQYNQPQHF. CDR3 in DNA: TGTGCCAGCTCCCGACAGTACAATCAGCCCCAGCATTTT. Full variable domain (rest looked up from reference TRBV18 and TRBJ1-5): NAGVMQNPRHLVRRRGQEARLRCSPMKGHSHVYWYRQLPEEGLKFMVYLQKENIIDESGMPKERFSAEFPKEGPSILRIQQVVRGDSAAYFCASSRQYNQPQHFGDGTRLSIL.

This sequence joins TRBV28 and TRBJ1-2; maybe TRBD1 (5 bases). The CDR3 totals 15 residues. Between the trimmed V and J ends, which lost 6 bases and 6 bases, there was a span of 20 bases. Germline V gives CDR1 MDHEN, CDR2 SYDVKM. Here the CDR3 DNA reads TGTGCCAGCAGCCGGTCGGTGGGGCGCGAGAATGGCTACACCTTC. Its translation is CASSRSVGRENGYTF.

In DNA, the CDR3 is TGTGCCAGCAGCTTGGGGGGCGAGGTAGGAGAGACCCAGTACTTC. It is translated as CASSLGGEVGETQYF. This chain links TRBV5-4 with TRBJ2-5, with D possibly TRBD1 on 5 matching bases. Germline CDR1 and CDR2: SGHNT and YYREEE (reference sequence). The CDR3 consists of 15 residues. V lost 0 bases and J lost 4, with 13 bases in between.

The chain uses TRBV27 and TRBJ1-5; D gene uncertain. The germline V gene has CDR1 MNHEY and CDR2 SMNVEV (reference sequence). This CDR3 is 15 amino acids long. V was clipped by 5 bases and J by 8 bases, with 19 bases between them. CDR3 DNA: TGTGCCAGCAGTCCCTTTTTGGACCCGGGAAAGCCCCAGCATTTT. This gives the protein CASSPFLDPGKPQHF.

The chain couples TRBV5-8 to TRBJ2-1; 9 positions match TRBD2. Germline values: CDR1 SGHTS, CDR2 YDEGEE. With 6 bases clipped from V and 6 bases from J, the junction kept 10 bases outside the gene matches. The CDR3 consists of 15 residues. The CDR3 region is CASTIQLAGTNEQFF. The CDR3 bases are TGTGCCAGCACCATACAACTAGCGGGCACCAATGAGCAGTTCTTC.

This clone has a single count. This chain links TRBV5-6 with TRBJ2-7, with D uncertain. Trimming pared 0 bases from V and 3 bases from J, leaving 13 bases between. CDR3 length: 15 amino acids. CDR1 and CDR2 (germline): SGHDT, YYEEEE. In nucleotides, the CDR3 is TGTGCCAGCAGCTTGGGCCCCACCGGGTTCTACGAGCAGTACTTC. The encoded protein is CASSLGPTGFYEQYF.